This T cell receptor beta chain originates from a study of blood T cell repertoires in COVID-19. Study context: Sites across the United States, Italy and Spain contributed samples from acute and convalescent COVID-19. Nucleic acid was either cDNA or gDNA, and it came from T cells, B-cell-depleted T cells, or PBMCs.

In the source study's methods: It was from reference gene primer amplification that nucleated cell counts were estimated. Measured with immunoSEQ multiplex PCR; TCRdb has only the in-frame clones, and not every one. The V and J calls and the clone size are those of that table, but D and trimming were determined from the DNA. The sample has around 200,000 clones; 80% to 90% are singletons. In germline, CDR1 is MNHEY, CDR2 SVGAGI. This CDR3 comprises 14 residues. J gave up 5 bases and V 7 bases, and 7 bases lay outside the gene matches. The V call is TRBV6-5, the J call TRBJ1-2, with TRBD1 matching 10 bases. The sequencing input was peripheral blood. This TCR was sampled from a man aged 45-65 years with active or convalescent COVID-19. The chain's CDR3 is CASNRDRGSYGYTF. CDR3 nucleotides: TGTGCCAGCAACCGGGACAGGGGTTCTTATGGCTACACCTTC.